Listed below are T cell receptor beta chains from one sample, sequenced in a study of blood T cell repertoires in COVID-19. TCRdb's copy holds only in-frame clones and misses some; the assay was immunoSEQ multiplex PCR. This sample has some 190,000 clones, with 84% found just once. Material for sequencing was PBMCs or T cells enriched from blood (not recorded which). These receptors were taken from a woman aged 25 to 39 who had been exposed to COVID-19. Both conserved end residues are part of each CDR3. The D gene is left open where the match is weak. The listing skips clone size in some rows; elsewhere it reads once, few, many or a size class.

-	TRBV5-6	16	TRBD1	TRBJ1-1	TGTGCCAGCAGCCCCGCCCGATCTCAGGGGGCTAGTGAAGCTTTCTTT	CASSPARSQGASEAFF
-	TRBV19	14	-	TRBJ2-2	TGTGCCAGTAGTATAGATCTATCCAGGGCAGAGCTGTTTTTT	CASSIDLSRAELFF
-	TRBV7-2	15	TRBD1	TRBJ1-1	TGTGCCAGCAGCTTAAGGACAGGGGCGGGCACTGAAGCTTTCTTT	CASSLRTGAGTEAFF
once	TRBV7-3	14	-	TRBJ1-2	TGTGCCAGCAGCTTATCCAGCAGGGAAGATGGCTACACCTTC	CASSLSSREDGYTF
-	TRBV27	13	-	TRBJ2-5	TGTGCCAGCAGTTCGGAGGTTGGTAAGACCCAGTACTTC	CASSSEVGKTQYF
-	TRBV11-2	16	TRBD2	TRBJ2-5	TGTGCCAGCAATCCCACTAGCGGGGTTGACCAAGAGACCCAGTACTTC	CASNPTSGVDQETQYF
once	TRBV5-1	16	-	TRBJ2-3	TGCGCCACCCAGGGGGGCGGCTCGGCTAAGGCTGATACGCAGTATTTT	CATQGGGSAKADTQYF
-	TRBV19	15	TRBD1	TRBJ1-1	TGTGCCAGTAGTCCGGGAGCGGGACAGGGCATTGAAGCTTTCTTT	CASSPGAGQGIEAFF
few	TRBV14	16	TRBD1	TRBJ2-2	TGTGCCAGCACCGGGACGGGACAGGGGCCCACCGGGGAGCTGTTTTTT	CASTGTGQGPTGELFF
-	TRBV19	14	-	TRBJ1-5	TGTGCCAGTAGTATAGGGGGCAGGAATCAGCCCCAGCATTTT	CASSIGGRNQPQHF
-	TRBV11-1	14	-	TRBJ1-1	TGTGCCAGCAGCTTGGGGCAGAGTGGCGCTGAAGCTTTCTTT	CASSLGQSGAEAFF
once	TRBV12-3/TRBV12-4	13	-	TRBJ1-3	TGTGCCAGCATTATGACAGGTGGAAACACCATATATTTT	CASIMTGGNTIYF
-	TRBV10-3	18	-	TRBJ2-6	TGTGCCATCCGTCCTTTCGTGGGTCAGGCCTCTGGGGCCAACGTCCTGACTTTC	CAIRPFVGQASGANVLTF
-	TRBV3-1/TRBV3-2	12	-	TRBJ1-1	TGTGCCAGCAGTAATCTGAACACTGAAGCTTTCTTT	CASSNLNTEAFF
-	TRBV12-3/TRBV12-4	13	-	TRBJ2-3	TGTGCCAGCACCACCCCTAGCGAAGATACGCAGTATTTT	CASTTPSEDTQYF
-	TRBV29-1	13	TRBD1	TRBJ1-2	TGCAGCGGGGGGGACAGGGGAGACAATGGCTACACCTTC	CSGGDRGDNGYTF
-	TRBV5-1	13	TRBD1	TRBJ1-2	TGCGCCAGCAGACCGCAGGGGGCGGATGGCTACACCTTC	CASRPQGADGYTF
-	TRBV24-1	13	-	TRBJ2-3	TGTGCCACCAGTGACCTCGCGTCAGATACGCAGTATTTT	CATSDLASDTQYF
-	TRBV4-2	15	TRBD1	TRBJ1-5	TGTGCCAGCAGCCAAGATAGGGGGCGCATTGAGCCCCAGCATTTT	CASSQDRGRIEPQHF
-	TRBV7-2	13	-	TRBJ1-5	TGTGCCAGCAGCTTAGACAGCTATCAGCCCCAGCATTTT	CASSLDSYQPQHF
-	TRBV18	15	-	TRBJ1-2	TGTGCCAGCTCACCACCTGCGGACAGCTTGAATGGCTACACCTTC	CASSPPADSLNGYTF
-	TRBV9	17	-	TRBJ1-4	TGTGCCAGCACCCCTGGTGGAGGGGCCGGACTCAATGAAAAACTGTTTTTT	CASTPGGGAGLNEKLFF
-	TRBV7-9	15	TRBD1	TRBJ1-1	TGTGCCAGCAGCTCGAGACAGGGTCCGGGCACTGAAGCTTTCTTT	CASSSRQGPGTEAFF
-	TRBV10-3	11	-	TRBJ2-7	TGTGCCACCGGGAGCGAGTACGAGCAGTACTTC	CATGSEYEQYF
-	TRBV9	14	-	TRBJ2-7	TGTGCCAGCAGCGTAGGGGACACCAATATAGGCTTGTACTTC	CASSVGDTNIGLYF
-	TRBV27	14	-	TRBJ1-2	TGTGCCAGCAGACCCTTGGACAGTTACTATGGCTACACCTTC	CASRPLDSYYGYTF
-	TRBV29-1	12	TRBD2	TRBJ2-1	TGCAGCGACCATGTAGCGGGGTATGAGCAGTTCTTC	CSDHVAGYEQFF
-	TRBV6-5	15	-	TRBJ2-7	TGTGCCAGCAGTTACGACCCTAGACCCTCCTACGAGCAGTACTTC	CASSYDPRPSYEQYF
-	TRBV7-9	17	TRBD1	TRBJ1-5	TGTGCCAGCAGCAGGGACAGGGGGTCCCGGGGCAATCAGCCCCAGCATTTT	CASSRDRGSRGNQPQHF
-	TRBV4-2	17	TRBD1	TRBJ1-5	TGTGCCAGCAGCCAACAACCGGGACAGGGTAGCAATCAGCCCCAGCATTTT	CASSQQPGQGSNQPQHF
-	TRBV7-9	14	TRBD1	TRBJ2-5	TGTGCCAGCAGTTTCCGGGACAGTAGAGAGACCCAGTACTTC	CASSFRDSRETQYF
-	TRBV2	14	TRBD2	TRBJ2-7	TGTGCCAGCAGGCAACTAGCGGGGGTGGGAGAGCAGTACTTC	CASRQLAGVGEQYF
-	TRBV19	15	TRBD1	TRBJ2-7	TGTGCCAGTTCCAGCTTACAGGGGATAATCTACGAGCAGTACTTC	CASSSLQGIIYEQYF
-	TRBV12-3/TRBV12-4	13	-	TRBJ2-3	TGTGCCAGCAGTTTGCTAAGCACAGATACGCAGTATTTT	CASSLLSTDTQYF
-	TRBV18	13	-	TRBJ1-6	TGTGCCAGCTCACCAGACTCTAATTCACCCCTCCACTTT	CASSPDSNSPLHF